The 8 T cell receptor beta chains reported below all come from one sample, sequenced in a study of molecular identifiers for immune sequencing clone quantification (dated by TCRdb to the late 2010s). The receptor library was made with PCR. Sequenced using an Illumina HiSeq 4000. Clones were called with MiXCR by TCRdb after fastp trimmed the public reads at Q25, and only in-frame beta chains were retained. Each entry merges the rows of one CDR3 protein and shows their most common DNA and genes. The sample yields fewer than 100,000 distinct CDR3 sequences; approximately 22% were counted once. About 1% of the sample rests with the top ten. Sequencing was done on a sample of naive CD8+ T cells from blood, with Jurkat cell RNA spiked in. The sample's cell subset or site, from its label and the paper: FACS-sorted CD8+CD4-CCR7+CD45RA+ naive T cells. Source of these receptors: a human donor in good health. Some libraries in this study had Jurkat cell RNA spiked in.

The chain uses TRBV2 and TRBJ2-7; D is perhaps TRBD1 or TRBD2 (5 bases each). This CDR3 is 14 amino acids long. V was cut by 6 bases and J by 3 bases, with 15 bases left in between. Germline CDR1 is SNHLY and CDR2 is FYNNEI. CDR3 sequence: CASRSRDGNYEQYF. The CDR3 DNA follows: TGTGCCAGCAGATCCCGGGACGGGAACTACGAGCAGTACTTC.

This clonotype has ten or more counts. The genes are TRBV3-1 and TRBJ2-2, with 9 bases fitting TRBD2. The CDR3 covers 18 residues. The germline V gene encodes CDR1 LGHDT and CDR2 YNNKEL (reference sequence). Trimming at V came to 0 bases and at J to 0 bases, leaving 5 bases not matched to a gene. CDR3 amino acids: CASSQDSTSGSNTGELFF. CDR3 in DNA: TGTGCCAGCAGCCAAGATAGCACTAGCGGGTCGAACACCGGGGAGCTGTTTTTT.

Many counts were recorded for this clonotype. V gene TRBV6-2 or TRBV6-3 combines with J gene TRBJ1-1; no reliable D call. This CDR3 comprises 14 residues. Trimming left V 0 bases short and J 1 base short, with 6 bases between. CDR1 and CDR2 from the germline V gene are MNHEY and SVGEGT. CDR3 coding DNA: TGTGCCAGCAGTTACTCTAGAGGGAACACTGAAGCTTTCTTT. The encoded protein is CASSYSRGNTEAFF.

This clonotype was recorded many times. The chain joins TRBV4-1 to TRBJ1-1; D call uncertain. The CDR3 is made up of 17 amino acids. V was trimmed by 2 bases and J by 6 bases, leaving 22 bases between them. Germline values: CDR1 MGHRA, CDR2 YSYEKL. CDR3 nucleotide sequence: TGCGCCAGCAGCCAAAGACTACCGGACCCGAACCGGCCTGAAGCTTTCTTT. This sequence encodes CASSQRLPDPNRPEAFF.

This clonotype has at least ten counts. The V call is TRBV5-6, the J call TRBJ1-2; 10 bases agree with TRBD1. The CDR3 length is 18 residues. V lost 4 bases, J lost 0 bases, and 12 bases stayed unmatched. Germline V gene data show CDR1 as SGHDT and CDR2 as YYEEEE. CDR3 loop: CASSVKRDRGLPNYGYTF. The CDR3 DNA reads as TGTGCCAGCAGCGTTAAAAGGGACAGGGGCCTCCCTAACTATGGCTACACCTTC.

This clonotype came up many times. DNA for the CDR3: TGTGCCAGCGAAGACCCCCTAGCGGGGAACACCGGGGAGCTGTTTTTT. Protein sequence: CASEDPLAGNTGELFF. The chain couples TRBV5-4 to TRBJ2-2; 8 positions match TRBD2. Germline loops: CDR1 SGHNT, CDR2 YYREEE (reference sequence). V lost 7 bases and J lost 1; bases outside the gene matches: 9. The CDR3 has 16 amino acids.

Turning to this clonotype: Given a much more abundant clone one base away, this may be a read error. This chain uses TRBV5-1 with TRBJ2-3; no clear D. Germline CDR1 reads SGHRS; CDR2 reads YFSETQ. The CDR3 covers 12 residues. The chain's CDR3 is CAGSTDTDTQYF. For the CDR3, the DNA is TGCGCCGGCAGCACCGATACAGATACGCAGTATTTT.

In DNA form, the CDR3 reads TGCAGTGCTAGGACAGGGGGACGAGCTGAAGCTTTCTTT. Translation: CSARTGGRAEAFF. The genes are TRBV20-1 and TRBJ1-1; 9 nucleotides match TRBD1. The CDR3 sequence is 13 residues long. Germline trimming cut 3 bases from V and 6 bases from J; bases unmatched to any gene: 5. CDR1 is DFQATT and CDR2 is SNEGSKA in the germline V gene (reference sequence).